This T cell receptor beta chain was identified during a study of PD-L1 blockade in urothelial cancer. In the study overall: Bladder-origin urothelial cancer in males described about 85% of the roughly 30 patients.

Concerning this clone itself: The antigen is undetermined.

Time point indicated: pretreatment peripheral blood. Overall study findings and caveats: The study found that durable-benefit patients expanded tumor-associated blood clones more at 3 weeks. Where pretreatment blood TCR clonality fell below the median, better survival was predicted.

The germline V gene has CDR1 SNHLY and CDR2 FYNNEI. This CDR3 is built from 17 residues. The J segment lost 1 base and the V segment lost 6 bases, leaving 10 bases of the junction unmatched. Sequencing was performed with immunoSEQ multiplex PCR; in TCRdb, only in-frame clones are kept and a portion is missing. The sample holds about 43,000 clones, 80% seen once. This receptor was taken from a man aged 60-69 years with urothelial cancer. The chain carries TRBV2 and TRBJ2-2; 8 bases fit TRBD1. The sample in question was PBMCs, obtained around atezolizumab (anti-PD-L1) treatment. This chain's CDR3 is CASSDDTGTGNTGELFF. CDR3 DNA: TGTGCCAGCAGCGACGATACCGGGACAGGGAACACCGGGGAGCTGTTTTTT.